The rows below give T cell receptor beta chains drawn from one sample of a study of shared clonotypes between healthy human individuals. Here immunoSEQ multiplex PCR was the method, and the copy in TCRdb shows in-frame clones only, minus some. Of roughly 500,000 clones detected, about four fifths appear once; the ten largest clones hold 13%. The sample taken for sequencing was PBMCs. The receptors originated from a woman between 40 and 50 years old in good health. Some clones in this sample may be carry-over from other donors' samples. The conserved cysteine and the conserved F or W are not part of the CDR3 here. Each record gives: V gene, D gene, CDR3 protein. D genes are given only for firm matches.

V gene: TRBV10-2; D gene: TRBD2; CDR3 protein: ASKSSRSGTAEQY
V gene: TRBV5-4; D gene: .; CDR3 protein: ASSLEGGQAETQY
V gene: TRBV18; D gene: TRBD1; CDR3 protein: ASSPARQGFTDTQY
V gene: TRBV19; D gene: .; CDR3 protein: ASSIDRPGSNYGYT
V gene: TRBV27; D gene: .; CDR3 protein: ASRKIGTAYNQPQH
V gene: TRBV10-3; D gene: TRBD2; CDR3 protein: AISERASGNYEQY
V gene: TRBV18; D gene: TRBD2; CDR3 protein: ASSPPGRFTGELF
V gene: TRBV2; D gene: .; CDR3 protein: ATVDPNSGNTIY
V gene: TRBV28; D gene: TRBD2; CDR3 protein: ASRIVGGRKSWETQY
V gene: TRBV27; D gene: TRBD2; CDR3 protein: ASSPGLALFEQY
V gene: TRBV19; D gene: TRBD1; CDR3 protein: ASSWGQGGKLF
V gene: TRBV7-8; D gene: .; CDR3 protein: ASSSDWGANEQF
V gene: TRBV7-7; D gene: TRBD1; CDR3 protein: ASSRDRAGEETQY
V gene: TRBV2; D gene: TRBD1; CDR3 protein: ASRGTISDRDLYGYT
V gene: TRBV4-2; D gene: .; CDR3 protein: ASSREGGFYGEQY